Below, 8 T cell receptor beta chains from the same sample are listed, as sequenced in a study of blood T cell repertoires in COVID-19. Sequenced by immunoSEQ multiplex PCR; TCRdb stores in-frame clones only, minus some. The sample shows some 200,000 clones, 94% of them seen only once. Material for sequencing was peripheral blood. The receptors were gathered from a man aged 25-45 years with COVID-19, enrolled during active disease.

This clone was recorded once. CDR3 amino acids: CASGPRGRPVTQYF. The CDR3 DNA reads TGTGCCAGCGGCCCTAGAGGGCGTCCCGTGACCCAGTACTTC. The chain carries TRBV7-9 and TRBJ2-5; the D gene is possibly TRBD2 (5 bases). CDR1 is SEHNR, CDR2 FQNEAQ, per germline (reference sequence). The CDR3 extends over 14 amino acids. V was clipped by 8 bases and J by 7 bases, with 20 bases between them.

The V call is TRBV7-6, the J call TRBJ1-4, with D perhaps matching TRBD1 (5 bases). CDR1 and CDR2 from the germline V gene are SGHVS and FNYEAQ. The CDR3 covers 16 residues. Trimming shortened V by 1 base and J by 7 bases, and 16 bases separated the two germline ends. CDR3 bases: TGTGCCAGCAGCTTAGGCACGGGAGGGACCGTTGAAAAACTGTTTTTT. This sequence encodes CASSLGTGGTVEKLFF. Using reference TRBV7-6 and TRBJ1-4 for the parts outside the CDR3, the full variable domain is GAGVSQSPRYKVTKRGQDVALRCDPISGHVSLYWYRQALGQGPEFLTYFNYEAQQDKSGLPNDRFSAERPEGSISTLTIQRTEQRDSAMYRCASSLGTGGTVEKLFFGSGTQLSVL.

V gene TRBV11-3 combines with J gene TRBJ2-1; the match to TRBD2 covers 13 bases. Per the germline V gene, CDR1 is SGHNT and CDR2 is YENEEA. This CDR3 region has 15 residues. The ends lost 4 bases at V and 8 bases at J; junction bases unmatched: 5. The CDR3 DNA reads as TGTGCCAGCAGCTCACTAGCGGGGGGGGTGGATGAGCAGTTCTTC. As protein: CASSSLAGGVDEQFF. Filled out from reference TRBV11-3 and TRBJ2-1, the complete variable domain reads EAGVVQSPRYKIIEKKQPVAFWCNPISGHNTLYWYLQNLGQGPELLIRYENEEAVDDSQLPKDRFSAERLKGVDSTLKIQPAELGDSAVYLCASSSLAGGVDEQFFGPGTRLTVL.

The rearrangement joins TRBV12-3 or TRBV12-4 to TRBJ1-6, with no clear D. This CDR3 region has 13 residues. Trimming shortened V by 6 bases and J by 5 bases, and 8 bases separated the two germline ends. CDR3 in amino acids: CASSPTDNSPLHF. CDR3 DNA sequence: TGTGCCAGCAGCCCTACTGATAATTCACCCCTCCACTTT.

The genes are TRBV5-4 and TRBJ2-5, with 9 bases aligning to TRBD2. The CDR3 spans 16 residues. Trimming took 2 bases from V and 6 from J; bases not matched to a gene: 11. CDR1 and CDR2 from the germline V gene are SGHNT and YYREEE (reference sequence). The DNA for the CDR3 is TGTGCCAGCAGCTTTCAGGCGGGGGGGCCTATAAAGACCCAGTACTTC. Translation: CASSFQAGGPIKTQYF.

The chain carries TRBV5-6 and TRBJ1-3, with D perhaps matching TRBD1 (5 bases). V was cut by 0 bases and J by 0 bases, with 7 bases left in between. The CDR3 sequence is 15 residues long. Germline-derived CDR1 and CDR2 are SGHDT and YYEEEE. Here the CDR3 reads CASSLAGGSGNTIYF. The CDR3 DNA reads TGTGCCAGCAGCTTGGCCGGGGGCTCTGGAAACACCATATATTTT.

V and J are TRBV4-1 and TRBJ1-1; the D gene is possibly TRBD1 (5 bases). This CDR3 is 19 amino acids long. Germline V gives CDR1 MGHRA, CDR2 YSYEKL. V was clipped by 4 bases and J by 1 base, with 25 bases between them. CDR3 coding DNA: TGCGCCAGCAGCCGCCAATTGGGGAGCGGGGCCTTAACGAACACTGAAGCTTTCTTT. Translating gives CASSRQLGSGALTNTEAFF.

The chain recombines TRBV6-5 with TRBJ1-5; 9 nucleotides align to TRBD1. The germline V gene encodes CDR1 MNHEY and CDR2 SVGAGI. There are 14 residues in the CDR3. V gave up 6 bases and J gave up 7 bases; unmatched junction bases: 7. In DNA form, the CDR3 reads TGTGCCAGCAGGAGGGGACAGGGCGACCAGCCCCAGCATTTT. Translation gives CASRRGQGDQPQHF.